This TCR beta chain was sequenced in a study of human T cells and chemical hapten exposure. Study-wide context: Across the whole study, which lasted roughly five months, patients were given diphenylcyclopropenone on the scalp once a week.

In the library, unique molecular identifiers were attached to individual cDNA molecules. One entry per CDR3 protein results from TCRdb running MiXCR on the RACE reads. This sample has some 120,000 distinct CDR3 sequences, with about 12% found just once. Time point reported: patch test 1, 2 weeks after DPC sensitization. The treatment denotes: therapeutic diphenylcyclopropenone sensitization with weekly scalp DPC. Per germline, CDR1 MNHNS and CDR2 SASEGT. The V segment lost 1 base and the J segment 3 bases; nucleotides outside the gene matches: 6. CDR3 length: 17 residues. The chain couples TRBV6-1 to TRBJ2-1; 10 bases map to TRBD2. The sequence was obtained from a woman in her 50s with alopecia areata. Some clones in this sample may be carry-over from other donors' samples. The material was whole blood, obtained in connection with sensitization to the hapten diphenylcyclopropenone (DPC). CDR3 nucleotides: TGTGCCAGCAGTGAAGAAGTACTAGCGGGATACTACAATGAGCAGTTCTTC. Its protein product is CASSEEVLAGYYNEQFF.